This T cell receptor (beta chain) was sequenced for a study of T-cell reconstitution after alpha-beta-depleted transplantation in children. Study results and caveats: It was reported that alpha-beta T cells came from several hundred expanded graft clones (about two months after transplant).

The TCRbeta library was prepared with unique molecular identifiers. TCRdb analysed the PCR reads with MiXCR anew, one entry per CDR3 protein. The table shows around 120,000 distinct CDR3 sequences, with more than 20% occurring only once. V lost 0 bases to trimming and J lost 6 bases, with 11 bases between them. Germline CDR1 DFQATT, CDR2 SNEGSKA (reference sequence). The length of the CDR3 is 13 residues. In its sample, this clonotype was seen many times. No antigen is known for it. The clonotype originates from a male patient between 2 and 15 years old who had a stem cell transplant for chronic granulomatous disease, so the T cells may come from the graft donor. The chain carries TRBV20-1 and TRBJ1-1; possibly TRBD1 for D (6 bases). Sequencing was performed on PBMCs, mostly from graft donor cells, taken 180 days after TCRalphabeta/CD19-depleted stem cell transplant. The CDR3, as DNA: TGCAGTGCTAGAGAAGGGGGTTGGGCTGAAGCTTTCTTT. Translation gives CSAREGGWAEAFF.